The next 29 T cell receptor beta chains were all read from a single sample in a study of CD8+ T cells in alopecia areata. Reverse transcribed after extraction, RNA yielded cDNA as the sequencing template. Generated by immunoSEQ multiplex PCR, the TCRdb table keeps only in-frame clones and is missing some. The sample contains some 82,000 clones, roughly 47% of which appear only once. Sample: NKG2D-high CD8+ T cells sorted from blood. All receptors come from a human donor with alopecia areata.

This rearrangement joins TRBV28 to TRBJ2-3; TRBD2 is a possible D gene (6 bases). The germline CDR1 and CDR2 sequences are MDHEN and SYDVKM. V shed 5 bases and J shed 0 bases, with 15 bases lying between them. The CDR3 has 16 amino acids. CDR3 amino acids: CASSPGGELSTDTQYF. The CDR3 DNA sequence: TGTGCCAGCAGTCCAGGAGGGGAATTGAGCACAGATACGCAGTATTTT. The entire variable domain, with the rest obtained from reference TRBV28 and TRBJ2-3, is as follows: DVKVTQSSRYLVKRTGEKVFLECVQDMDHENMFWYRQDPGLGLRLIYFSYDVKMKEKGDIPEGYSVSREKKERFSLILESASTNQTSMYLCASSPGGELSTDTQYFGPGTRLTVL.

The CDR3 DNA reads as TGTGCCAGCAGCGTAGAAGGGACTCCCAGGACCGGGGAGCTGTTTTTT. Protein sequence: CASSVEGTPRTGELFF. The chain is built from TRBV9 and TRBJ2-2; possible D gene TRBD2, 6 bases. This CDR3 is 16 amino acids long. Looked up from germline, CDR1 is SGDLS and CDR2 is YYNGEE. Trimming stripped 0 bases from V and 5 bases from J, with 14 bases between.

The chain links TRBV4-1 to TRBJ2-7; a weak D match, TRBD2 (6 bases). Germline V CDR1 and CDR2: MGHRA, YSYEKL. The CDR3 totals 16 residues. Trimming stripped 1 base from V and 1 base from J, with 14 bases between. The CDR3 spells CASSQGGTAFSYEQYF. For the CDR3, the DNA is TGCGCCAGCAGCCAAGGGGGGACTGCCTTTTCCTACGAGCAGTACTTC.

This clone was picked up a small number of times. This chain links TRBV29-1 with TRBJ2-4; 8 bases agree with TRBD1. CDR3 size: 12 residues. V lost 7 bases to trimming and J lost 8 bases; unmatched junction nucleotides: 7. Germline-derived CDR1 and CDR2 are SQVTM and ANQGSEA. This CDR3 reads CSAWTGMDIQYF. CDR3 coding DNA: TGCAGCGCTTGGACAGGGATGGACATTCAGTACTTC.

This clone was found a few times. The chain carries TRBV6-6 and TRBJ1-5; D unresolved. V was clipped by 2 bases and J by 0 bases, with 11 bases between them. CDR3 length: 16 amino acids. Germline lookup yields CDR1 MNHNY and CDR2 SVGAGI (reference sequence). The CDR3 region has the DNA TGTGCCAGCAGTTACACCCCTACCGATAGCAATCAGCCCCAGCATTTT. The encoded protein is CASSYTPTDSNQPQHF.

The V call is TRBV2, the J call TRBJ2-5; D is tentatively TRBD1 or TRBD2 (6 bases each). Germline V gene data show CDR1 as SNHLY and CDR2 as FYNNEI. This CDR3 has 14 amino acids. V lost 10 bases, J lost 3 bases, and 18 bases lay in between. CDR3 sequence (DNA): TGTGCCACGGGGGCGGACCAGCGAAAAGAGACCCAGTACTTC. It yields the protein CATGADQRKETQYF.

This clone has more than one count but fewer than ten. The V and J genes are TRBV28 and TRBJ2-1; D remains ambiguous. V lost 5 bases and J lost 9, with 8 bases in between. The CDR3 has 11 amino acids. From germline, CDR1 is MDHEN and CDR2 SYDVKM. In nucleotides, the CDR3 is TGTGCCAGCAGTGCCTCTAGTGAGCAGTTCTTC. This encodes CASSASSEQFF.

The chain recombines TRBV7-9 with TRBJ2-3; the D gene is possibly TRBD2 (6 bases). Germline CDR1 reads SEHNR; CDR2 reads FQNEAQ (reference sequence). CDR3 size: 15 residues. Trimming removed 3 bases at V and 0 bases at J, with 10 bases between. The CDR3 coding sequence is TGTGCCAGCAGCTTTAGCGGTAACAGCACAGATACGCAGTATTTT. This translates into CASSFSGNSTDTQYF.

The chain recombines TRBV30 with TRBJ1-1; TRBD1 might be the D (5 bases). This CDR3 spans 15 amino acids. From germline, CDR1 is GTSNPN and CDR2 SVGIG (reference sequence). V lost 0 bases to trimming and J lost 5 bases, with 16 bases between them. This chain's CDR3 is CAWSVTQGGGTEAFF. CDR3 nucleotides: TGTGCCTGGAGTGTGACCCAGGGAGGAGGTACTGAAGCTTTCTTT. The entire variable domain, with the rest obtained from reference TRBV30 and TRBJ1-1, is as follows: SQTIHQWPATLVQPVGSPLSLECTVEGTSNPNLYWYRQAAGRGLQLLFYSVGIGQISSEVPQNLSASRPQDRQFILSSKKLLLSDSGFYLCAWSVTQGGGTEAFFGQGTRLTVV.

Here the CDR3 reads CASSLVFGQNSNQPQHF. CDR3 DNA: TGTGCCAGCAGTTTAGTCTTCGGGCAGAATAGCAATCAGCCCCAGCATTTT. V gene TRBV27 combines with J gene TRBJ1-5, with D unresolved. Trimming removed 2 bases from V and 0 bases from J, with 14 bases in between. CDR1 is MNHEY and CDR2 is SMNVEV in the germline V gene (reference sequence). This CDR3 is 17 amino acids long.

Here the CDR3 reads CASSFRMTSNQPQHF. The CDR3 nucleotides are TGTGCCAGCAGCTTCAGGATGACCAGCAATCAGCCCCAGCATTTT. This rearrangement joins TRBV27 to TRBJ1-5; no definite D call. This CDR3 is 15 amino acids long. Germline CDR1 MNHEY, CDR2 SMNVEV (reference sequence). The germline V and J ends were trimmed by 6 bases and 1 base, with 13 bases remaining between them.

The chain recombines TRBV6-5 with TRBJ1-2; D gene unclear. With 3 bases removed from V and 7 bases from J, the gap between germline ends came to 9 bases. CDR3 size: 12 residues. Germline loops: CDR1 MNHEY, CDR2 SVGAGI. DNA of the CDR3: TGTGCCAGCAGTTATGGACGAGGTGGCTACACCTTC. It translates to CASSYGRGGYTF.

This clone was seen more than once but under ten times. V gene TRBV29-1 combines with J gene TRBJ2-5, with 7 bases aligning to TRBD1. Matching the DNA end better, TRBJ2-7 makes the J call doubtful. CDR1 is SQVTM, CDR2 ANQGSEA, per germline. The CDR3 spans 13 residues. The CDR3 coding sequence is TGCAGCGTTGAAGATGGGACAGCCTACGAGCAGTACTTC. Amino acids: CSVEDGTAYEQYF.

The table lists this clone with a few counts. This chain connects TRBV5-1 to TRBJ2-7, with D unresolved. V was cut by 5 bases and J by 7 bases, with 13 bases left in between. Germline-derived CDR1 and CDR2 are SGHRS and YFSETQ. The CDR3 is 12 amino acids. DNA for the CDR3: TGCGCCAGCAGACTTGCCGTCGGGGAGCAGTACTTC. Translating it yields CASRLAVGEQYF. Full variable domain (rest looked up from reference TRBV5-1 and TRBJ2-7): KAGVTQTPRYLIKTRGQQVTLSCSPISGHRSVSWYQQTPGQGLQFLFEYFSETQRNKGNFPGRFSGRQFSNSRSEMNVSTLELGDSALYLCASRLAVGEQYFGPGTRLTVT.

This chain connects TRBV11-2 to TRBJ2-1; D remains unclear. V was trimmed by 5 bases and J by 7 bases, leaving 15 bases between them. This CDR3 is built from 14 residues. Per germline, CDR1 SGHAT and CDR2 FQNNGV. CDR3 nucleotide sequence: TGTGCCAGCAGCCCGGCCGGAAACCGTAATGAGCAGTTCTTC. Its protein product is CASSPAGNRNEQFF.

The chain employs TRBV29-1 and TRBJ1-5; possible D gene TRBD1, 5 bases. This CDR3 is 13 amino acids long. V was trimmed by 7 bases and J by 7 bases, leaving 17 bases between them. In germline, CDR1 is SQVTM, CDR2 ANQGSEA. CDR3 region: CSAGPGGEQPQHF. The CDR3 DNA is TGCAGCGCCGGCCCGGGGGGTGAGCAGCCCCAGCATTTT.

The chain combines TRBV6-5 with TRBJ2-5; maybe TRBD1 (5 bases). Germline V CDR1 and CDR2: MNHEY, SVGAGI. The V end was cut by 0 bases, the J end by 1 base, with 6 bases between. This CDR3 contains 14 residues. The CDR3 loop reads CASSYSGAQETQYF. The CDR3 nucleotides read TGTGCCAGCAGTTACTCAGGGGCCCAAGAGACCCAGTACTTC.

The chain links TRBV25-1 to TRBJ2-7; D unresolved. The ends were cut back, 3 bases at V and 2 bases at J, with 8 bases in the middle. The CDR3 has 13 amino acids. Germline values: CDR1 MGHDK, CDR2 SYGVNS. CDR3 protein: CASSETDPYEQYF. The CDR3 DNA is TGTGCCAGCAGTGAGACTGACCCCTACGAGCAGTACTTC.

This chain joins TRBV30 and TRBJ2-5; the match to TRBD1 covers 8 bases. This CDR3 has 13 residues. V lost 3 bases and J lost 3; bases outside the gene matches: 3. Germline V lookup: CDR1 GTSNPN, CDR2 SVGIG (reference sequence). The CDR3 DNA follows: TGTGCCTGGAGGCCGACAGGGGAAGAGACCCAGTACTTC. It translates to CAWRPTGEETQYF.

This clone was found a few times. The chain employs TRBV28 and TRBJ2-5, with 7 bases lining up with TRBD1. The ends lost 6 bases at V and 1 base at J; junction bases unmatched: 5. Looked up from germline, CDR1 is MDHEN and CDR2 is SYDVKM. The CDR3 length is 14 residues. CDR3 sequence (DNA): TGTGCCAGCAGGTGGACAGGCCTCCAAGAGACCCAGTACTTC. This gives the protein CASRWTGLQETQYF.

About this clone: The same CDR3 can be traced to other DNA sequences in this sample. V and J are TRBV27 and TRBJ2-7; D is unclear. CDR1 and CDR2 from the germline V gene are MNHEY and SMNVEV (reference sequence). The V and J ends lost 5 bases and 2 bases respectively, with 10 bases between them. CDR3 length: 13 amino acids. CDR3 DNA: TGTGCCAGCAGTCTCGTCGGAGCCTACGAGCAGTACTTC. Translating gives CASSLVGAYEQYF.

This clone is classed as medium-sized. One junction end disagrees with the germline gene, perhaps due to a read error. The chain recombines TRBV5-4 with TRBJ2-7; no clear D gene. Looked up from germline, CDR1 is SGHNT and CDR2 is YYREEE (reference sequence). This CDR3 has 13 residues. The CDR3 sequence is CASRLAGTYEQYF. In nucleotides, the CDR3 is TGTGCCAGCAGATTGGCCGGCACCTACGAGCAGTACTTC.

V and J are TRBV29-1 and TRBJ2-1, with D hard to call. CDR3 length: 10 residues. The V gene lost 1 base and the J gene lost 10 bases, with 5 bases spanning the gap. Germline assignment: CDR1 SQVTM and CDR2 ANQGSEA. The CDR3 DNA follows: TGCAGCGTTGAAGTCGGGGAGCAGTTCTTC. Its protein is CSVEVGEQFF.

V gene TRBV5-1 combines with J gene TRBJ2-5; D could derive from TRBD1 or TRBD2 (6 bases each). CDR1 is SGHRS and CDR2 is YFSETQ in the germline V gene. This CDR3 is built from 14 residues. V shed 7 bases and J shed 2 bases, with 15 bases lying between them. CDR3 residues: CASGEGGTQETQYF. CDR3 in DNA: TGCGCCAGCGGAGAGGGGGGAACACAAGAGACCCAGTACTTC.

V usage is TRBV4-3 and J usage is TRBJ1-3; the match to TRBD1 covers 7 bases. The CDR3 contains 15 residues. V trimming: 6 bases; J trimming: 0 bases; junction bases outside the gene matches: 5. Germline V gene sequence: CDR1 LGHNA, CDR2 YSLEER. The CDR3 here is CASRPDRSSGNTIYF. CDR3 coding DNA: TGCGCCAGCAGGCCGGACAGGAGCTCTGGAAACACCATATATTTT.

There are a few counts of this clone. This sequence joins TRBV7-9 and TRBJ2-5; D unresolved. The CDR3 consists of 15 residues. Germline assignment: CDR1 SEHNR and CDR2 FQNEAQ (reference sequence). Trimming took 3 bases from V and 2 from J, leaving 13 bases between them. Written as DNA, the CDR3 is TGTGCCAGCAGCTTCGTTGGACGTGGACAAGAGACCCAGTACTTC. Translating gives CASSFVGRGQETQYF.

The rearrangement joins TRBV5-1 to TRBJ2-5, with D perhaps TRBD2 (5 bases). Germline V gene data show CDR1 as SGHRS and CDR2 as YFSETQ. The CDR3 consists of 16 residues. V lost 2 bases and J lost 1, with 15 bases in between. CDR3 DNA sequence: TGCGCCAGCAGCTTATTCGACTATGAAGGCCAAGAGACCCAGTACTTC. Protein: CASSLFDYEGQETQYF.

J is TRBJ2-7 and V is TRBV28, with 7 bases matching TRBD1. Germline V gives CDR1 MDHEN, CDR2 SYDVKM. This CDR3 comprises 16 residues. V was clipped by 1 base and J by 2 bases; unmatched bases: 8. CDR3: CASSLSAQGKTYEQYF. The CDR3 coding sequence is TGTGCCAGCAGTTTATCGGCACAGGGGAAGACCTACGAGCAGTACTTC. Together with reference TRBV28 and TRBJ2-7, the CDR3 gives the full variable domain: DVKVTQSSRYLVKRTGEKVFLECVQDMDHENMFWYRQDPGLGLRLIYFSYDVKMKEKGDIPEGYSVSREKKERFSLILESASTNQTSMYLCASSLSAQGKTYEQYFGPGTRLTVT.

This clone showed up just a few times. CDR3 nucleotide sequence: TGTGCCAGCAGCGGAGGAGGCCGAGGGCCCCAGCATTTT. Translation: CASSGGGRGPQHF. The rearrangement uses TRBV9 and TRBJ1-5, with D unresolved. CDR3 length: 13 amino acids. Trimming stripped 3 bases from V and 9 bases from J, with 13 bases between. From germline, CDR1 is SGDLS and CDR2 YYNGEE.